The 30 T cell receptor beta chains presented below share a single source sample, sequenced in a study of cytomegalovirus exposure and HLA in healthy donors. The PCR was carried out with 60 Vbeta primers and 13 Jbeta primers. TCRdb's table, derived via immunoSEQ multiplex PCR, lists solely in-frame clones and lacks some. The sample comprises roughly 96,000 clones, roughly 74% of which are singletons, and over 12% rests with the top ten. Sequencing input: PBMCs. The source of these receptors is a woman in her seventies in good health and CMV-seropositive.

The chain recombines TRBV10-3 with TRBJ2-2; 7 bases match TRBD1. J was trimmed by 5 bases and V by 6 bases; bases with no gene match: 9. This CDR3 region has 15 residues. CDR1 and CDR2 from the germline V gene are ENHRY and SYGVKD. The CDR3 DNA reads TGTGCCATCAGACAGGGGCGCCAGGGGACCGGGGAGCTGTTTTTT. Translated, it gives CAIRQGRQGTGELFF.

The chain is built from TRBV7-9 and TRBJ2-7; the match to TRBD1 covers 10 bases. Unmatched junction bases numbered 14, after V lost 4 bases and J lost 8 bases. The CDR3 sequence is 16 residues long. The germline CDR1 and CDR2 sequences are SEHNR and FQNEAQ (reference sequence). CDR3 protein: CASSSGTGTGDVKQYF. CDR3 nucleotide sequence: TGTGCCAGCAGCTCGGGCACCGGGACAGGGGATGTCAAGCAGTACTTC. Supplemented by reference TRBV7-9 and TRBJ2-7, the full variable domain reads DTGVSQNPRHKITKRGQNVTFRCDPISEHNRLYWYRQTLGQGPEFLTYFQNEAQLEKSRLLSDRFSAERPKGSFSTLEIQRTEQGDSAMYLCASSSGTGTGDVKQYFGPGTRLTVT.

The chain is built from TRBV11-2 and TRBJ2-2; TRBD1 aligns across 8 bases. J gave up 3 bases and V 4 bases, and 4 bases lay outside the gene matches. The CDR3 contains 15 residues. Germline V gives CDR1 SGHAT, CDR2 FQNNGV. CDR3: CASSWTGLDTGELFF. In nucleotides, the CDR3 is TGTGCCAGCAGCTGGACAGGGTTAGACACCGGGGAGCTGTTTTTT.

V is TRBV7-3 and J is TRBJ2-5, with 8 bases aligning to TRBD1. The end of the DNA aligns better with TRBJ2-7, so the J call may be wrong. Per the germline V gene, CDR1 is SGHTA and CDR2 is FQGTGA. This CDR3 spans 14 amino acids. CDR3 amino acids: CASSFDRGPYEQYF. The DNA of the CDR3 is TGTGCCAGCAGCTTCGACAGGGGTCCCTACGAGCAGTACTTC.

The rearrangement links TRBV27 to TRBJ2-1; TRBD2 agrees at 7 bases. The V gene's germline CDR1 is MNHEY and CDR2 SMNVEV (reference sequence). The ends lost 8 bases at V and 3 bases at J; junction bases unmatched: 10. This CDR3 contains 15 residues. The CDR3 coding sequence is TGTGCCAGCCACCGGTTGGTAGCGGGCTACAATGAGCAGTTCTTC. Translation gives CASHRLVAGYNEQFF.

This clone has just one count. The chain joins TRBV11-2 to TRBJ2-3, with TRBD1 matching over 7 bases. CDR3 length: 18 amino acids. Germline values: CDR1 SGHAT, CDR2 FQNNGV. Trimming at V came to 2 bases and at J to 6 bases, leaving 17 bases not matched to a gene. The CDR3 spells CASSLQVRGSGGLDTQYF. DNA of the CDR3: TGTGCCAGCAGCTTACAAGTACGGGGTTCAGGGGGTTTGGATACGCAGTATTTT. Using reference TRBV11-2 and TRBJ2-3 for the parts outside the CDR3, the full variable domain is EAGVAQSPRYKIIEKRQSVAFWCNPISGHATLYWYQQILGQGPKLLIQFQNNGVVDDSQLPKDRFSAERLKGVDSTLKIQPAKLEDSAVYLCASSLQVRGSGGLDTQYFGPGTRLTVL.

This chain connects TRBV6-1 to TRBJ2-2; the D gene is possibly TRBD1 (6 bases). From germline, CDR1 is MNHNS and CDR2 SASEGT. The length of the CDR3 is 13 residues. Trimming shortened V by 10 bases and J by 3 bases, and 12 bases separated the two germline ends. The CDR3 DNA reads as TGTGCCATCAGGGGCAGGTACACCGGGGAGCTGTTTTTT. Amino acids: CAIRGRYTGELFF.

The chain recombines TRBV29-1 with TRBJ2-7; D is uncertain. Trimming removed 4 bases from V and 0 bases from J, with 10 bases in between. The CDR3 has 13 amino acids. CDR1 is SQVTM, CDR2 ANQGSEA, per germline. CDR3 coding DNA: TGCAGCGTTGGTGGTTGGAGCTCCTACGAGCAGTACTTC. This translates into CSVGGWSSYEQYF.

The V gene is TRBV6-1, the J gene TRBJ1-6; D is ambiguous. CDR1 and CDR2 from the germline V gene are MNHNS and SASEGT. V lost 7 bases and J 9 bases, leaving 16 bases between the germline ends. The CDR3 sequence is 14 residues long. The CDR3: CASTEPHVSSPLHF. DNA of the CDR3: TGTGCCAGCACCGAACCCCATGTGAGTTCACCCCTCCACTTT.

The gene calls are TRBV7-9 and TRBJ1-4; the match to TRBD1 covers 9 bases. J gave up 11 bases and V 3 bases, and 10 bases lay outside the gene matches. This CDR3 has 15 residues. Germline-derived CDR1 and CDR2 are SEHNR and FQNEAQ (reference sequence). In DNA, the CDR3 is TGTGCCAGCAGCTTGCAGCCGGGACAGGGAGGGAAACTGTTTTTT. Translating it yields CASSLQPGQGGKLFF.

The rearrangement uses TRBV6-5 and TRBJ2-6, with TRBD1 identical over 7 bases. The CDR3 runs 15 residues. V was clipped by 10 bases and J by 0 bases; unmatched bases: 6. Germline lookup yields CDR1 MNHEY and CDR2 SVGAGI. CDR3 DNA: TGTGCCACCTCGACAGGGAGCTCTGGGGCCAACGTCCTGACTTTC. Translated, it gives CATSTGSSGANVLTF.

V gene TRBV2 combines with J gene TRBJ1-1, with D unresolved. Germline V gene data show CDR1 as SNHLY and CDR2 as FYNNEI. The CDR3 covers 15 residues. The V end was cut by 6 bases, the J end by 3 bases, with 17 bases between. CDR3 nucleotides: TGTGCCAGCAGGGGCGAAGTGACGGTGGACACTGAAGCTTTCTTT. Protein: CASRGEVTVDTEAFF.

This clone has a handful of counts. The rearrangement links TRBV9 to TRBJ2-7; perhaps TRBD1 as D (5 bases). Trimming stripped 2 bases from V and 1 base from J, with 7 bases between. CDR1 SGDLS and CDR2 YYNGEE come from the germline V gene. The CDR3 is 13 amino acids. CDR3: CASSVGQSYEQYF. The CDR3 DNA sequence: TGTGCCAGCAGCGTTGGACAATCCTACGAGCAGTACTTC.

This sequence joins TRBV11-3 and TRBJ2-1, with D unclear. Trimming shortened V by 3 bases and J by 5 bases, and 8 bases separated the two germline ends. This CDR3 region has 13 residues. The germline gives CDR1 SGHNT, CDR2 YENEEA. Written as DNA, the CDR3 is TGTGCCAGCAGCTTCGGCGGTAACAATGAGCAGTTCTTC. Translation: CASSFGGNNEQFF.

V is TRBV15 and J is TRBJ2-5, with 14 bases that match TRBD2. The germline gives CDR1 LNHNV, CDR2 YYDKDF (reference sequence). The CDR3 sequence is 17 residues long. V was pared by 3 bases and J by 5 bases, with 8 bases of the junction left unmatched. This CDR3 reads CATSRTSGGASWETQYF. CDR3 DNA: TGTGCCACCAGCAGGACTAGCGGGGGGGCCAGCTGGGAGACCCAGTACTTC.

This chain links TRBV4-1 with TRBJ1-5; TRBD1 matches at 10 bases. CDR3 length equals 16 residues. V trimming: 2 bases; J trimming: 9 bases; junction bases outside the gene matches: 10. Germline values: CDR1 MGHRA, CDR2 YSYEKL. Written as DNA, the CDR3 is TGCGCCAGCAGCCAATCTCGGGGGACAGGGGTTCCGCCCCAGCATTTT. Protein product: CASSQSRGTGVPPQHF.

The DNA of the CDR3 is TGTGCCAGCTCACCACGAGACAGAGTCAGCTCTGGAAACACCATATATTTT. Residues: CASSPRDRVSSGNTIYF. The V and J genes are TRBV18 and TRBJ1-3, with TRBD1 as a possible D gene (5 bases). Germline V gene sequence: CDR1 KGHSH, CDR2 LQKENI. The ends were cut back, 1 base at V and 0 bases at J, with 13 bases in the middle. The CDR3 is 17 amino acids.

The chain employs TRBV28 and TRBJ2-7, with D possibly TRBD2 on 5 matching bases. The CDR3 is 14 residues long. V gave up 9 bases and J gave up 3 bases, with 18 bases separating them. The germline CDR1 and CDR2 sequences are MDHEN and SYDVKM. The CDR3 DNA follows: TGTGCCAGGGGCCGGCGGGCACAACTCTACGAGCAGTACTTC. It codes for CARGRRAQLYEQYF.

The chain couples TRBV7-9 to TRBJ2-7, with D possibly being TRBD1 (6 bases). This CDR3 contains 15 residues. Trimming shortened V by 5 bases and J by 7 bases, and 21 bases separated the two germline ends. Germline V gives CDR1 SEHNR, CDR2 FQNEAQ (reference sequence). CDR3 nucleotide sequence: TGTGCCAGCAGCCCCCTAAAGGGGGACCAGGGGGAGCAGTACTTC. Protein: CASSPLKGDQGEQYF. The variable domain in full, with the rest retrieved from reference TRBV7-9 and TRBJ2-7, is DTGVSQNPRHKITKRGQNVTFRCDPISEHNRLYWYRQTLGQGPEFLTYFQNEAQLEKSRLLSDRFSAERPKGSFSTLEIQRTEQGDSAMYLCASSPLKGDQGEQYFGPGTRLTVT.

The chain employs TRBV4-2 and TRBJ2-6; 9 bases match TRBD1. Per the germline V gene, CDR1 is LGHNA and CDR2 is YNFKEQ. V gave up 4 bases and J gave up 0 bases; unmatched junction bases: 10. The CDR3 totals 19 residues. CDR3 sequence (DNA): TGTGCCAGCAGCCCCTTTGAGGGACAGGGAGTCTCTGGGGCCAACGTCCTGACTTTC. Translation: CASSPFEGQGVSGANVLTF.

The rearrangement joins TRBV4-1 to TRBJ2-1; 10 bases are a match to TRBD2. V gave up 0 bases and J gave up 3 bases; unmatched junction bases: 8. Germline CDR1 MGHRA, CDR2 YSYEKL. CDR3 size: 18 residues. The CDR3 nucleotides are TGCGCCAGCAGCCAAGATACCACTAGCGGGGTCATCTACAATGAGCAGTTCTTC. Protein product: CASSQDTTSGVIYNEQFF.

This chain joins TRBV7-9 and TRBJ2-1; 12 nucleotides align to TRBD2. This CDR3 is 17 amino acids long. In germline, CDR1 is SEHNR, CDR2 FQNEAQ (reference sequence). V shed 3 bases and J 4 bases; nucleotides not matched to a gene: 7. DNA of the CDR3: TGTGCCAGCAGCTTCCCCCAGACTAGCGGGAGATACAATGAGCAGTTCTTC. This translates into CASSFPQTSGRYNEQFF.

This chain joins TRBV16 and TRBJ2-2; D might be TRBD1 (6 bases). The CDR3 runs to 17 residues. V shed 0 bases and J shed 0 bases, with 11 bases lying between them. CDR1 is KGHSY, CDR2 FQNENV, per germline. As DNA, the CDR3 is TGTGCCAGCAGCCAATCGGGGGCAGGGGCGAACACCGGGGAGCTGTTTTTT. Protein product: CASSQSGAGANTGELFF.

The chain uses TRBV20-1 and TRBJ2-5; tentatively, D is TRBD2 (5 bases). The CDR3 consists of 11 residues. Trimming took 6 bases from V and 7 from J, leaving 12 bases between them. Germline V gene sequence: CDR1 DFQATT, CDR2 SNEGSKA (reference sequence). The CDR3 region has the DNA TGCAGTGCCCCCAGCGGTACGACCCAGTACTTC. This sequence encodes CSAPSGTTQYF.

This clone was seen only a few times. The chain joins TRBV28 to TRBJ2-7, with TRBD1 as a possible D gene (6 bases). Germline V gene data show CDR1 as MDHEN and CDR2 as SYDVKM. Between the trimmed V and J ends, which lost 6 bases and 3 bases, there was a span of 15 bases. This CDR3 is 14 amino acids long. The chain's CDR3 is CASRGQDSNYEQYF. CDR3 DNA sequence: TGTGCCAGCAGGGGTCAGGACAGCAACTACGAGCAGTACTTC.

The V gene is TRBV27, the J gene TRBJ1-1; tentative D call: TRBD1 (6 bases). Germline V lookup: CDR1 MNHEY, CDR2 SMNVEV (reference sequence). V was cut by 5 bases and J by 0 bases, with 13 bases left in between. The CDR3 length is 15 residues. CDR3: CASSLTGFMNTEAFF. The DNA for the CDR3 is TGTGCCAGCAGTCTCACAGGGTTCATGAACACTGAAGCTTTCTTT.

As for this clone: A junction boundary mismatches the germline segment, possibly from a read error. Here the CDR3 reads CSSSLAGLTNEQFF. The CDR3 DNA reads as TGTTCCAGCAGCTTAGCTGGACTCACGAATGAGCAGTTCTTC. The chain links TRBV7-9 to TRBJ2-1, with D maybe TRBD2 (5 bases). Germline V gene data show CDR1 as SEHNR and CDR2 as FQNEAQ (reference sequence). The CDR3 covers 14 residues.

This clone was detected only a few times. V is TRBV27 and J is TRBJ1-5, with D unresolved. Germline CDR1 is MNHEY and CDR2 is SMNVEV (reference sequence). V shed 5 bases and J shed 0 bases, with 14 bases lying between them. The CDR3 contains 16 residues. The CDR3 sequence: CASSPGGFYSNQPQHF. The CDR3 DNA reads as TGTGCCAGCAGTCCGGGCGGGTTTTATAGCAATCAGCCCCAGCATTTT.

The V gene is TRBV6-1, the J gene TRBJ2-5; TRBD2 agrees at 8 bases. The CDR3 length is 14 residues. The J segment lost 7 bases and the V segment lost 2 bases, leaving 6 bases of the junction unmatched. CDR1 is MNHNS, CDR2 SASEGT, per germline. The CDR3 nucleotides are TGTGCCAGCAGTGAATCGGGGGGGGCTGGGACCCAGTACTTC. Translation gives CASSESGGAGTQYF.

The chain recombines TRBV10-3 with TRBJ2-1; 14 bases are a match to TRBD2. The CDR3 is made up of 18 amino acids. V was pared by 6 bases and J by 9 bases, with 16 bases of the junction left unmatched. CDR1 and CDR2 from the germline V gene are ENHRY and SYGVKD. The CDR3 DNA is TGTGCCATCAGGCCGGGACAGGGGGTGACTAGCGGGGGGGCTGAGCAGTTCTTC. Translation gives CAIRPGQGVTSGGAEQFF.